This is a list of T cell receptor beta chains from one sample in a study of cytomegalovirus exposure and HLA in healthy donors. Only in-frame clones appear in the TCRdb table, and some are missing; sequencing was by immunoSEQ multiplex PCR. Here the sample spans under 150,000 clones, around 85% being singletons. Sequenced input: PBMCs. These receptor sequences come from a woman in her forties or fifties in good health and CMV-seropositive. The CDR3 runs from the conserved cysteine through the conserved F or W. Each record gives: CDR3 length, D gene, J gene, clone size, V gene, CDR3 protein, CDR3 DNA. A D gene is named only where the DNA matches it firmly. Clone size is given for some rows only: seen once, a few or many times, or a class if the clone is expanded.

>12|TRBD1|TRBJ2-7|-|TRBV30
CALWTGQVEQYF
TGTGCCTTATGGACAGGGCAGGTAGAGCAGTACTTC
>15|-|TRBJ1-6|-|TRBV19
CASSAGGLKDSPLHF
TGTGCCAGTAGTGCCGGGGGTTTGAAGGACTCACCCCTCCACTTT
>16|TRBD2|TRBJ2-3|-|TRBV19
CASSRGTSGFTDTQYF
TGTGCCAGTAGCCGGGGGACTAGCGGCTTCACAGATACGCAGTATTTT
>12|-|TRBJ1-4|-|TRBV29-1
CSGRGGDEKLFF
TGCAGCGGCCGAGGGGGGGATGAAAAACTGTTTTTT
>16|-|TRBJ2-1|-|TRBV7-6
CASSLEMVGPYNEQFF
TGTGCCAGCAGCTTAGAGATGGTGGGGCCCTACAATGAGCAGTTCTTC
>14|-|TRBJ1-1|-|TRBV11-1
CASSLYRGGTEAFF
TGTGCCAGCAGCTTGTATAGGGGAGGCACTGAAGCTTTCTTT
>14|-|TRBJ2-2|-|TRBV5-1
CASSLDGNTGELFF
TGCGCCAGCAGCTTGGACGGGAACACCGGGGAGCTGTTTTTT
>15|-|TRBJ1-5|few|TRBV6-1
CASRKTGNSNQPQHF
TGTGCCAGCAGGAAAACAGGGAATAGCAATCAGCCCCAGCATTTT
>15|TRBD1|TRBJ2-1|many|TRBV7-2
CASSTTGTAYNEQFF
TGTGCCAGCAGTACCACCGGGACAGCCTACAATGAGCAGTTCTTC
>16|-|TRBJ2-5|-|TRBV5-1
CAPYWRAQKSQETQYF
TGCGCCCCCTACTGGCGGGCCCAGAAATCCCAAGAGACCCAGTACTTC
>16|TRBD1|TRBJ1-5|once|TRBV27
CASSLPGQGNNQPQHF
TGTGCCAGCAGTTTACCGGGACAGGGCAACAATCAGCCCCAGCATTTT
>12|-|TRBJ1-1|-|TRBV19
CASRTGNTEAFF
TGTGCCAGTAGGACAGGGAACACTGAAGCTTTCTTT
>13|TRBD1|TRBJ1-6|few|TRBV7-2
CASSSRQGSPLHF
TGTGCCAGCAGCTCCCGACAGGGCTCACCCCTCCACTTT
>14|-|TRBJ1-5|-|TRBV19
CASSIGEANQPQHF
TGTGCCAGTAGTATTGGGGAGGCGAATCAGCCCCAGCATTTT
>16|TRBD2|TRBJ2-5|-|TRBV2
CASSELLAGGQETQYF
TGTGCCAGCAGTGAACTCCTAGCGGGGGGGCAAGAGACCCAGTACTTC
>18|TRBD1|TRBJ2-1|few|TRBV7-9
CASSLKKMGTGDRHEQFF
TGTGCCAGCAGCTTAAAGAAGATGGGGACAGGGGACAGGCATGAGCAGTTCTTC
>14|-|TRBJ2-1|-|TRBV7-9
CASSLGTERNEQFF
TGTGCCAGCAGCTTAGGGACTGAGCGCAATGAGCAGTTCTTC
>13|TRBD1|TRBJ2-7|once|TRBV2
CASSGTGAYEQYF
TGTGCCAGCAGTGGGACAGGGGCCTACGAGCAGTACTTC
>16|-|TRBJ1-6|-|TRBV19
CASRKGQSSYNSPLHF
TGTGCCAGTAGGAAAGGACAGAGCTCCTATAATTCACCCCTCCACTTT
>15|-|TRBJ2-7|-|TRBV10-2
CASSPHPGGAYEQYF
TGCGCCAGCAGTCCTCACCCCGGCGGGGCCTACGAGCAGTACTTC
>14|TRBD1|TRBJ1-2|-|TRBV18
CASSEGTGSYGYTF
TGTGCCAGCTCAGAAGGGACAGGGAGCTATGGCTACACCTTC
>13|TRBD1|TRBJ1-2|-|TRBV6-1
CASTLDRGYGYTF
TGTGCCAGCACCTTGGACAGGGGCTATGGCTACACCTTC
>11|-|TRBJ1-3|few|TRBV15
CATSGGNTIYF
TGTGCCACCTCGGGGGGAAACACCATATATTTT
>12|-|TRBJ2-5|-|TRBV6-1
CASARDQETQYF
TGTGCCAGCGCCAGGGACCAAGAGACCCAGTACTTC
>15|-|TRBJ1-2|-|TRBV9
CASSVGTQDGRGYTF
TGTGCCAGCAGCGTAGGTACACAGGATGGGCGCGGCTACACCTTC
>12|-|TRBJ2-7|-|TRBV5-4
CASSGNKYEQYF
TGTGCCAGCAGCGGTAACAAGTACGAGCAGTACTTC
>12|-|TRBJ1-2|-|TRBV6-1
CASSESLYGYTF
TGTGCCAGCAGTGAATCCCTCTATGGCTACACCTTC
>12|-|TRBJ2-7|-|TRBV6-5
CATRTVPYEQYF
TGTGCCACCCGGACAGTACCCTACGAGCAGTACTTC
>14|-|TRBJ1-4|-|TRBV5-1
CASSLAHPNEKLFF
TGCGCCAGCAGCTTGGCACATCCTAATGAAAAACTGTTTTTT
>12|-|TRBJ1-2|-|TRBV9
CASSPRQARDTF
TGTGCCAGCAGCCCCAGACAGGCGAGGGACACCTTC
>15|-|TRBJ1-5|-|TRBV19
CASSGLTGGGQPQHF
TGTGCCAGTAGTGGACTGACAGGAGGTGGACAGCCCCAGCATTTT
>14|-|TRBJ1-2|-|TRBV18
CASSPLDSPYGYTF
TGTGCCAGCTCACCACTAGACAGCCCCTATGGCTACACCTTC
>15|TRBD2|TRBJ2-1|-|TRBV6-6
CASSRTSGGAGEQFF
TGTGCCAGCAGTCGGACTAGCGGGGGGGCCGGTGAGCAGTTCTTC
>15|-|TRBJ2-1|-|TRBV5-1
CASSLVLTGRHEQFF
TGCGCCAGCAGCTTGGTACTGACAGGGAGGCATGAGCAGTTCTTC
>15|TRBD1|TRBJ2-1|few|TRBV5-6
CASRLLGQAYNEQFF
TGTGCCAGCAGATTATTGGGACAGGCCTACAATGAGCAGTTCTTC
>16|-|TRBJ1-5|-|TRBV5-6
CASSLKQGRAYQPQHF
TGTGCCAGCAGCTTGAAACAGGGCAGGGCGTATCAGCCCCAGCATTTT
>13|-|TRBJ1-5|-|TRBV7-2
CASSLGQRQPQHF
TGTGCCAGCAGCTTAGGACAGAGACAGCCCCAGCATTTT
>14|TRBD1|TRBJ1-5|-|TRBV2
CASTGTGEHQPQHF
TGTGCCAGCACCGGTACAGGGGAGCATCAGCCCCAGCATTTT
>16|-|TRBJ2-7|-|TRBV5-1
CASSNNPQTGSYEQYF
TGCGCCAGCAGCAATAACCCCCAGACGGGGTCCTACGAGCAGTACTTC
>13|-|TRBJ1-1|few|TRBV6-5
CASSQQGNTEAFF
TGTGCCAGCAGTCAACAGGGAAACACTGAAGCTTTCTTT
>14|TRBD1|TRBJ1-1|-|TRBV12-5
CASGFTGGLTEAFF
TGTGCCAGTGGTTTCACAGGGGGCCTCACTGAAGCTTTCTTT
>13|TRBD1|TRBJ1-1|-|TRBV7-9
CASSRDRDTEAFF
TGTGCCAGCAGCCGGGACAGGGACACTGAAGCTTTCTTT
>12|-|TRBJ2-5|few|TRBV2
CAIQNSGETQYF
TGTGCCATCCAAAATAGTGGAGAGACCCAGTACTTC
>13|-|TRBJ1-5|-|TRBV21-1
CASDRVSDQPQHF
TGTGCCAGCGACAGGGTTTCGGATCAGCCCCAGCATTTT
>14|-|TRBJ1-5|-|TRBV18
CASSLRTGNQPQHF
TGTGCCAGCTCCCTTAGAACAGGGAATCAGCCCCAGCATTTT
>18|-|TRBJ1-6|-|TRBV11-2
CASSLVGGGHSYNSPLHF
TGTGCCAGCAGCTTAGTGGGTGGCGGCCACTCCTATAATTCACCCCTCCACTTT
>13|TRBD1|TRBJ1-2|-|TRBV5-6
CASKSTGAYGYTF
TGTGCCAGCAAATCTACAGGGGCATATGGCTACACCTTC
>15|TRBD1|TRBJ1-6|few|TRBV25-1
CASSESGTGGGPLHF
TGTGCCAGCAGTGAATCTGGGACAGGGGGCGGACCCCTCCACTTT
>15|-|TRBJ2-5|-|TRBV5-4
CASSPEVATQETQYF
TGTGCCAGCAGCCCTGAGGTAGCCACTCAAGAGACCCAGTACTTC
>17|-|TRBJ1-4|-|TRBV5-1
CASSHGGGGGGFRKLFF
TGCGCCAGCAGCCACGGCGGTGGCGGGGGGGGTTTTCGAAAACTGTTTTTT
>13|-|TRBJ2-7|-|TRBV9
CASSEGEPYEQYF
TGTGCCAGCAGCGAGGGAGAGCCCTACGAGCAGTACTTC
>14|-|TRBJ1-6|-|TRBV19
CASSIREVLSPLHF
TGTGCCAGTAGTATTCGTGAAGTACTGTCACCCCTCCACTTT
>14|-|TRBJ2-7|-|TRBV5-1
CASSLTGNPSEQYF
TGCGCCAGCAGCTTGACAGGGAATCCTAGTGAGCAGTACTTC
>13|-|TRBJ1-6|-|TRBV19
CASSPGGDSPLHF
TGTGCCAGTAGTCCCGGAGGGGATTCACCCCTCCACTTT